Detailed here is one TCR beta chain. The antigen remains undetermined. The PCR was carried out with 60 Vbeta primers and 13 Jbeta primers. TCRdb's table, derived via immunoSEQ multiplex PCR, lists solely in-frame clones and lacks some. The profile shows approximately 150,000 clones, roughly 70% of them singletons. The data derive from a study of cytomegalovirus exposure and HLA in healthy donors. Whole-study results and caveats: Both high specificity and high sensitivity reportedly marked the classifier's diagnosis of cytomegalovirus status. Segments of the TCR beta V type were, in most cases, productive about 87% or about 30% of the time in an earlier analysis. Reportedly, HLA-A and HLA-B alleles of most subjects were accurately predicted from TCR beta. Sequencing had likely introduced a cluster of highly shared sequence variants as an artifact.

With 0 bases removed from V and 2 bases from J, the gap between germline ends came to 9 bases. The CDR3 spans 15 residues. Germline values: CDR1 SGHTS, CDR2 YDEGEE. The V gene is TRBV5-8, the J gene TRBJ2-1; D might be TRBD2 (6 bases). This sequence was found in a man between 25 and 39 years old in good health and CMV-seropositive. Source material: PBMCs. CDR3 DNA: TGTGCCAGCAGCTTGGAAGGACTACCCTACAATGAGCAGTTCTTC. Its protein is CASSLEGLPYNEQFF.